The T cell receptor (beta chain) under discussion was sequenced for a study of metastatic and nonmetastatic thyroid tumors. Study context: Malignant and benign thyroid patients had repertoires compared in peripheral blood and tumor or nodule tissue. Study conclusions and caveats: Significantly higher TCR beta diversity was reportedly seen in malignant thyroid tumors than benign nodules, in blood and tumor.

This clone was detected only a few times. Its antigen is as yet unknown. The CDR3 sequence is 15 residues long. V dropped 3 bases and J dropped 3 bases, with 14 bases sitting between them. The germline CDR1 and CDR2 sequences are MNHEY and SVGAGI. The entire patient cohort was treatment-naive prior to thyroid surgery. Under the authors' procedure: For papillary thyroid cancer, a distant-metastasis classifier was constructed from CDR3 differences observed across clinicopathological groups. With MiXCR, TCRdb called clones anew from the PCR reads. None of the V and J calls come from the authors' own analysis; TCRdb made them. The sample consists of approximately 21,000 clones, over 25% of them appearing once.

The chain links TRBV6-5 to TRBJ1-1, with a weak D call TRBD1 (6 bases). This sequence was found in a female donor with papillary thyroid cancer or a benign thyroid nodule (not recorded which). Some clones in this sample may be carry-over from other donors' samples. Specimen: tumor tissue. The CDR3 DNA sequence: TGTGCCAGCAGTTATGGAGGGGGAGTGGACACTGAAGCTTTCTTT. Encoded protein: CASSYGGGVDTEAFF.